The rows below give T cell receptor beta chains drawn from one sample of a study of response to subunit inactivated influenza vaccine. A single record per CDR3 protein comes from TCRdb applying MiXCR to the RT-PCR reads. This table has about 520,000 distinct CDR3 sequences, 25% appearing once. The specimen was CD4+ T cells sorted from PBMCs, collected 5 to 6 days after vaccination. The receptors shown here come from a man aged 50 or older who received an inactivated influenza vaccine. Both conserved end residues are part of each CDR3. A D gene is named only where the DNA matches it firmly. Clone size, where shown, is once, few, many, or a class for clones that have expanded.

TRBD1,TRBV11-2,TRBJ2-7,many,TGTGCCAGCAGCTTAGATCCGTGGACAGGAGACGAGCAGTACTTC,CASSLDPWTGDEQYF
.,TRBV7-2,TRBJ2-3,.,TGTGCCAGCAGCCCCGGGGGCCCCCCAGATACGCAGTATTTT,CASSPGGPPDTQYF
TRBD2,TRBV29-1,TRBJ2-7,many,TGCAGCGCCGGGGGGGAAAGGCTCTACGAGCAGTACTTC,CSAGGERLYEQYF
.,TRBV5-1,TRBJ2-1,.,TGCGCCAGCAGCTTCGGGGGAAACAATGAGCAGTTCTTC,CASSFGGNNEQFF
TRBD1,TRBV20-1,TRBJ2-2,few,TGCAGTGCTAGAGATAGAAGACAGGGGGGCACCGGGGAGCTGTTTTTT,CSARDRRQGGTGELFF
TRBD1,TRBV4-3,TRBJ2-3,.,TGCGCCAGCAGCCAAGATGGGACAGGGTTTGCAGATACGCAGTATTTT,CASSQDGTGFADTQYF
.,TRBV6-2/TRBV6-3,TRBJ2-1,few,TGTGCCAGCAGTTATCTCGGTGAGCAGTTCTTC,CASSYLGEQFF
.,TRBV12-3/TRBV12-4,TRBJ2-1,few,TGTGCCAGCAGTGAGTCTACGTATTACAATGAGCAGTTCTTC,CASSESTYYNEQFF
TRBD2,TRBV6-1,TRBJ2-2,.,TGTGCCACCTCCCGTAGCGGGAGTAACACCGGGGAGCTGTTTTTT,CATSRSGSNTGELFF
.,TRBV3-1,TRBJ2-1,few,TGTGCCAGCAGTCCGGTTTTTACGGGGAATGAGCAGTTCTTC,CASSPVFTGNEQFF
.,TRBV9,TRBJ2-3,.,TGTGCCAGCAGCCCTCGGCCTCCCTTTGGGTTCACAGATACGCAGTATTTT,CASSPRPPFGFTDTQYF
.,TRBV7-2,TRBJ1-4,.,TGTGCCAGCAGCTTAGCGGTTCACAGTGGCGGGGAAAAACTGTTTTTT,CASSLAVHSGGEKLFF
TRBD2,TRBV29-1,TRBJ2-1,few,TGCAGCGTCACGGGACTAGTGGGTGAGCAGTTCTTC,CSVTGLVGEQFF
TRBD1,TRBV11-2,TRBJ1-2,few,TGTGCCAGCAGCTTACCTACAGGGGTAAATGGCTACACCTTC,CASSLPTGVNGYTF
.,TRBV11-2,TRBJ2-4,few,TGTGCCAGCAGCTTAGATGGGGGGGCAGCCAAAAACATTCAGTACTTC,CASSLDGGAAKNIQYF
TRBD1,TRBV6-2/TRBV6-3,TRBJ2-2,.,TGTGCCAGCAGGAAGGGACAGGGATACACCGGGGAGCTGTTTTTT,CASRKGQGYTGELFF
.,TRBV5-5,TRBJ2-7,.,TGTGCCAGCAGCTTGGAACGGAGGATCTCCTACGAGCAGTACTTC,CASSLERRISYEQYF
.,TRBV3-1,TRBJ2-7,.,TGTGCCAGCAGCCAACCCAAGACAGGAACCTACGAGCAGTACTTC,CASSQPKTGTYEQYF
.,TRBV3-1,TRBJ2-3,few,TGTGCCAGCAGCACGGGTGTAGGCACAGATACGCAGTATTTT,CASSTGVGTDTQYF
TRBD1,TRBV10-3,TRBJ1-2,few,TGTGCCATCAGTGACCAACAGGGGAACTATGGCTACACCTTC,CAISDQQGNYGYTF
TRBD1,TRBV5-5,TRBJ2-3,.,TGTGCCAGCAGCTTGGAGGCAGGGGGCATCACAGATACGCAGTATTTT,CASSLEAGGITDTQYF
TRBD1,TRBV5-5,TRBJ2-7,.,TGTGCCAGCAGCGTAGGAACCACAGGGGCCGAGCAGTACTTC,CASSVGTTGAEQYF
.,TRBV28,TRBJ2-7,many,TGTGCCAGCACCCCCGAGTGGCGACGACACGAGCAGTACTTC,CASTPEWRRHEQYF
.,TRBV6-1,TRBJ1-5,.,TGTGCCAGCAGCGAGACCGGCCCCACGCAGCCCCAGCATTTT,CASSETGPTQPQHF
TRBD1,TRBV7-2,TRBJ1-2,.,TGTGCCAGCAGCCGCCGGGACAGTGAAAACTATGGCTACACCTTC,CASSRRDSENYGYTF
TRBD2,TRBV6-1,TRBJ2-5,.,TGTGCCAGCAGAACCGGGACTAGCAGGGGGACCCAGTACTTC,CASRTGTSRGTQYF
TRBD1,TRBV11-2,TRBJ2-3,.,TGTGCCAGCAGCTTCGGGCAGGGGGCACATACGCAGTATTTT,CASSFGQGAHTQYF
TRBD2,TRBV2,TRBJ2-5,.,TGTGCCAGCACACTAGGCGGGAGGGCCCTCGAGACCCAGTACTTC,CASTLGGRALETQYF
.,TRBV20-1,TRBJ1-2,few,TGCAGTGCTAGCGACGGGGATGGCTACACCTTC,CSASDGDGYTF
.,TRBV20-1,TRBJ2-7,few,TGCAGTGCGAGATCCCCGGACAGCTCCTACGAGCAGTACTTC,CSARSPDSSYEQYF
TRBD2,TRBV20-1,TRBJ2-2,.,TGCAGTGCTACGGGACTAGCGAACACCGGGGAGCTGTTTTTT,CSATGLANTGELFF
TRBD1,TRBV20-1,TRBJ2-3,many,TGCAGTGAACCCGGGACAGGGACGAATACGCAGTATTTT,CSEPGTGTNTQYF
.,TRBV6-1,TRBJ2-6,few,TGTGCCAGCAGCGCCACACAATACGGGGCCAACGTCCTGACTTTC,CASSATQYGANVLTF
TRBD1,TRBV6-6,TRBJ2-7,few,TGTGCCAGCAGCCAGACAGGGTACGAGCAGTACTTC,CASSQTGYEQYF
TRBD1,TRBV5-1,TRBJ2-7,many,TGCGCCAGCAGCTTGGGTCTGGACAGGGGATCCTACGAGCAGTACTTC,CASSLGLDRGSYEQYF
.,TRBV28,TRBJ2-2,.,TGTGCCAGCAGTCCACTAGTGGCCGGGGAGCTGTTTTTT,CASSPLVAGELFF
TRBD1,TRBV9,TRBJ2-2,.,TGTGCCAGCAGCGTAGTGACAGGGGCTTTACCCGGGGAGCTGTTTTTT,CASSVVTGALPGELFF
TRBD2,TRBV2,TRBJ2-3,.,TGTGCCAGCAGGCTACTAGCGGGAGTAAGAGATACGCAGTATTTT,CASRLLAGVRDTQYF
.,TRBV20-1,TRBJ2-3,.,TGCAGTGCTAGAGTAATGGGGTGGGCAGATACGCAGTATTTT,CSARVMGWADTQYF
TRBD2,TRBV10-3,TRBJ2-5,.,TGTGCCATCAGCAAATCGGGACTAGCGGGAGAGACGACCCAGTACTTC,CAISKSGLAGETTQYF
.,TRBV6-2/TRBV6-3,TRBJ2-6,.,TGTGCCAGCAAGGGGACTGGGGCCAACGTCCTGACTTTC,CASKGTGANVLTF
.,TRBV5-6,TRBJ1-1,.,TGTGCCAGCAGCCTCCTCTTTCTGAACACTGAAGCTTTCTTT,CASSLLFLNTEAFF
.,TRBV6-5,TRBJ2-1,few,TGTGCCAGCAGTTACTCGACGGGCTACAATGAGCAGTTCTTC,CASSYSTGYNEQFF
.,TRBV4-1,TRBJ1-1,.,TGCGCCAGCAGCCATGGGAAGGGGAAGGGGACTGAAGCTTTCTTT,CASSHGKGKGTEAFF
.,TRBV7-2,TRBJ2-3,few,TGTGCCAGCAGCACCTCAGGGGTGGGCACAGATACGCAGTATTTT,CASSTSGVGTDTQYF
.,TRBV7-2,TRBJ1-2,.,TGTGCCAGCAGCTTAGCGGCGGGGGACCCCTATGGCTACACCTTC,CASSLAAGDPYGYTF
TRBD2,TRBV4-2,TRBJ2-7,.,TGTGCCAGCAGCCAAGATCGGGGACTACGAGCCTCCTACGAGCAGTACTTC,CASSQDRGLRASYEQYF
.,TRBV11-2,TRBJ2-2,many,TGTGCCAGCAGCTTAGATCGTGCGGGGGAGCTGTTTTTT,CASSLDRAGELFF
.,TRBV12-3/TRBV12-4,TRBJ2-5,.,TGTGCCAGCAGCCCCCTAGGGACAATCCAGTACTTC,CASSPLGTIQYF
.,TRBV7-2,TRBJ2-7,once,TGTGCCAGCAGCTCTCAACGGGGGTTATCCTACGAGCAGTACTTC,CASSSQRGLSYEQYF
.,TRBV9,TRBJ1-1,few,TGTGCCAGCAGCGTAGACCCCCTTGGCCACGGGGAAGCTTTCTTT,CASSVDPLGHGEAFF
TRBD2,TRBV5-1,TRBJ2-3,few,TGCGCCAGCAGGATGACTAGCGCCACAGATACGCAGTATTTT,CASRMTSATDTQYF
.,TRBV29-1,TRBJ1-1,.,TGCAGCGTTTCTGGGGGCAGGGGCACTGAAGCTTTCTTT,CSVSGGRGTEAFF